This T cell receptor beta chain was sequenced during a study of cytomegalovirus exposure and HLA in healthy donors. Germline loops: CDR1 SGDLS, CDR2 YYNGEE. The CDR3 consists of 14 residues. V lost 4 bases, J lost 3 bases, and 13 bases lay in between. Sequencing used immunoSEQ multiplex PCR; TCRdb keeps in-frame clones, though not all of them. The sample contains around 150,000 clones, 89% of which appear only once. In regard to this clone: As yet, its antigen is unknown.

Regarding the study as a whole: Some TCR beta chains (roughly 160 of them) were listed as cytomegalovirus-associated. In vitro experiments confirmed that a few CMV-associated chains were specific for CMV antigens.

This clonotype originated in a woman aged 18-35 years in good health and CMV-seropositive. Sequenced: PBMCs. J is TRBJ1-2 and V is TRBV9; possible D gene TRBD1, 6 bases. The CDR3 reads CASSSSQGYYGYTF. The CDR3 bases are TGTGCCAGCAGCTCCTCCCAGGGGTACTATGGCTACACCTTC.